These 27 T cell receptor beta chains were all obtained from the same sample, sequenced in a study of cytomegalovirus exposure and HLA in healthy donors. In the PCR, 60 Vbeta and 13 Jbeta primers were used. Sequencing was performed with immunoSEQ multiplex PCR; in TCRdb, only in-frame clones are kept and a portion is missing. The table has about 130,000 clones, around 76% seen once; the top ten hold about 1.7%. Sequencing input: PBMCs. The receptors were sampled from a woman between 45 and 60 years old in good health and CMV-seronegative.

CDR3 sequence: CASSFPGQSTEAFF. CDR3 nucleotide sequence: TGTGCCAGTAGTTTCCCGGGACAGTCCACTGAAGCTTTCTTT. The chain links TRBV19 to TRBJ1-1, with 7 bases aligning to TRBD1. The V gene's germline CDR1 is LNHDA and CDR2 SQIVND (reference sequence). This CDR3 region has 14 residues. V gave up 5 bases and J gave up 4 bases; unmatched junction bases: 7.

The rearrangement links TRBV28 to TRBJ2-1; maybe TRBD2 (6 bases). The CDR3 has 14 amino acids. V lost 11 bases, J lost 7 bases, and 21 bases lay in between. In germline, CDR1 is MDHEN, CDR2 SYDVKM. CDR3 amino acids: CASVPGLPWNEQFF. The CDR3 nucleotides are TGTGCCTCAGTACCGGGACTCCCTTGGAATGAGCAGTTCTTC.

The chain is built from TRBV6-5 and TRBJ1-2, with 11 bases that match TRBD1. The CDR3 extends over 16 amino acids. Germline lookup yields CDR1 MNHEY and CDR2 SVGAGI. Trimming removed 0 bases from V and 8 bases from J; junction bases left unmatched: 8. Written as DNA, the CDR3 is TGTGCCAGCAGTTACTCTCGAGGACAGGGGGCTGGGGGCTACACCTTC. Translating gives CASSYSRGQGAGGYTF.

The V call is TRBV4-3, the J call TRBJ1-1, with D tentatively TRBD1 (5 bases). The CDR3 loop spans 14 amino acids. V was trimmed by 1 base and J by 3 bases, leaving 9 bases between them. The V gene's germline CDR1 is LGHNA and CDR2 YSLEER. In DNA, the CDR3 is TGCGCCAGCAGCCAAGCTTGGGGGGACACTGAAGCTTTCTTT. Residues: CASSQAWGDTEAFF.

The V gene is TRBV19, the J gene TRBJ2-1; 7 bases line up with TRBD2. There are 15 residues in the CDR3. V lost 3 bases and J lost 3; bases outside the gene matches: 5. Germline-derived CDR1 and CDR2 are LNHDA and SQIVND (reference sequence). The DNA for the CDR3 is TGTGCCAGTAGTATTAGCGGGTCCCTCTACAATGAGCAGTTCTTC. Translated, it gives CASSISGSLYNEQFF.

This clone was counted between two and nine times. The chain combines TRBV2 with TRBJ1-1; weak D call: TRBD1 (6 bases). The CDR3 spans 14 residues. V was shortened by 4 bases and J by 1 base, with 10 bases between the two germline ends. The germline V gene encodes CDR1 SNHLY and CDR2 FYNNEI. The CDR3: CASSGGQPNTEAFF. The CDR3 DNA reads TGTGCCAGCAGTGGCGGACAGCCGAACACTGAAGCTTTCTTT.

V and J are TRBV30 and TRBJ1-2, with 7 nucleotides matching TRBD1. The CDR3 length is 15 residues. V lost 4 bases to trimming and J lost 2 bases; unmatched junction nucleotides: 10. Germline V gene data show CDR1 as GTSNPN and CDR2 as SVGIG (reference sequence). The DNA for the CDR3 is TGTGCCTGGAACCCCCCCGACAGGGCGAACTATGGCTACACCTTC. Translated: CAWNPPDRANYGYTF.

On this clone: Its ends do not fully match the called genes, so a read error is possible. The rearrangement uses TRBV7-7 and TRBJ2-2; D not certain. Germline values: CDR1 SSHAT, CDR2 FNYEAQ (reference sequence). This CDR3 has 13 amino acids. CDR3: CASSPENTGELFF. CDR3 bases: TGTGCTAGCAGCCCAGAGAACACCGGGGAGCTGTTTTTT.

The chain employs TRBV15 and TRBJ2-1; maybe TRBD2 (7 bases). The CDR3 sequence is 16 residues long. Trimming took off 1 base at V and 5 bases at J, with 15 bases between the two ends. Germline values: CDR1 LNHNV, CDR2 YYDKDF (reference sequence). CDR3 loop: CATSRVGAGEHNEQFF. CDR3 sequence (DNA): TGTGCCACCAGCAGAGTGGGGGCGGGAGAACACAATGAGCAGTTCTTC.

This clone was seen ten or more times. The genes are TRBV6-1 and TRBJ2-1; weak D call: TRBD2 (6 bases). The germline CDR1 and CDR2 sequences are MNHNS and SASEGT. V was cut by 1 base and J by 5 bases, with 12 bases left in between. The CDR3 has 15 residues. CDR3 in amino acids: CASSEGLEGHNEQFF. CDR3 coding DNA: TGTGCCAGCAGTGAAGGACTAGAGGGGCACAATGAGCAGTTCTTC.

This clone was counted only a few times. DNA for the CDR3: TGCGCCAGCAGCTTGGGTGACAGGGGCACTGAAGCTTTCTTT. This sequence encodes CASSLGDRGTEAFF. J is TRBJ1-1 and V is TRBV5-1, with TRBD1 matching 8 bases. Germline V gene lookup returns CDR1 SGHRS and CDR2 YFSETQ. This CDR3 region has 14 residues. Losses at the gene ends were 0 bases for V and 4 bases for J; bases not matched to a gene: 2.

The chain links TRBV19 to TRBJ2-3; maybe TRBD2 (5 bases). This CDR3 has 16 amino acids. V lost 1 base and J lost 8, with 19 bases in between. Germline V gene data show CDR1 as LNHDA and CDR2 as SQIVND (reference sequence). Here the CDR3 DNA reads TGTGCCAGTAGTATAGCCGCGTCATCCCCCCGGGGTACGCAGTATTTT. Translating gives CASSIAASSPRGTQYF.

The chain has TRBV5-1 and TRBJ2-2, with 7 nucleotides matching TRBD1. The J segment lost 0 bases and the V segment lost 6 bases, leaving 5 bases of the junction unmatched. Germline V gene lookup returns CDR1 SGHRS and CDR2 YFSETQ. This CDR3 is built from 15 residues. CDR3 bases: TGCGCCAGCAATCTAGGGACAGCGAACACCGGGGAGCTGTTTTTT. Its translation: CASNLGTANTGELFF.

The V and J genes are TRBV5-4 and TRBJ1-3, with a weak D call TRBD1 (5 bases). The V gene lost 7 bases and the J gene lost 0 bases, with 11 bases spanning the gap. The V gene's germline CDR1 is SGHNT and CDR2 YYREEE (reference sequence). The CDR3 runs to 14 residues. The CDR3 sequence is CASRGESSGNTIYF. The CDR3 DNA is TGTGCCAGCCGGGGGGAAAGCTCTGGAAACACCATATATTTT.

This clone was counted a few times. The chain's CDR3 is CASSPDRNYGYTF. The CDR3 nucleotides read TGTGCCAGCTCACCCGACAGGAACTATGGCTACACCTTC. The V call is TRBV18, the J call TRBJ1-2; D is possibly TRBD1 (6 bases). Trimming took off 3 bases at V and 2 bases at J, with 7 bases between the two ends. The germline V gene has CDR1 KGHSH and CDR2 LQKENI. The CDR3 spans 13 residues.

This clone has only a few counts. The DNA of the CDR3 is TGTGCCACCAGCAGTGGTAGGACAGCCTACGAGCAGTACGTC. Translated, it gives CATSSGRTAYEQYV. The rearrangement joins TRBV15 to TRBJ2-7; perhaps TRBD1 as D (6 bases). The V and J ends lost 3 bases and 2 bases respectively, with 11 bases between them. The CDR3 is 14 amino acids. Germline CDR1 is LNHNV and CDR2 is YYDKDF (reference sequence).

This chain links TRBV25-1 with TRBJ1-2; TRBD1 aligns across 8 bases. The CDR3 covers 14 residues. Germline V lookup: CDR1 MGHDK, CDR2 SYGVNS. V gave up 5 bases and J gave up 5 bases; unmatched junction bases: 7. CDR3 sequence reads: CASSKLRQGYGYTF. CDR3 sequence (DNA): TGTGCCAGCAGTAAACTCCGACAGGGGTATGGCTACACCTTC.

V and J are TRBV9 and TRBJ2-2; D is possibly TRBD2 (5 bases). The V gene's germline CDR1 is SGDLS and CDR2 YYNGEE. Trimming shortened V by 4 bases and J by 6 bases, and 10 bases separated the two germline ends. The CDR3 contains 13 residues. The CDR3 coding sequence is TGTGCCAGCAGCCCTGAGGGAGCCGGGGAGCTGTTTTTT. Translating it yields CASSPEGAGELFF.

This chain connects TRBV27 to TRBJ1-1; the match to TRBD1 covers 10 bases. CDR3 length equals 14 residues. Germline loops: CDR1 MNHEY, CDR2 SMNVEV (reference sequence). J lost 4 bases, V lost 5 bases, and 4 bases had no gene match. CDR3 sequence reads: CASSRQGAVTEAFF. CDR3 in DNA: TGTGCCAGCAGTCGACAGGGGGCGGTCACTGAAGCTTTCTTT.

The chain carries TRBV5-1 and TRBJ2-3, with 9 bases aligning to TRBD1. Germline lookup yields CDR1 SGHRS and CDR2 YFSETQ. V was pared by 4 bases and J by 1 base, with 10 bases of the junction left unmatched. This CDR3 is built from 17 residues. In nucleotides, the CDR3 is TGCGCCAGCAGCCCGAGGGACAGGGTGATGGGCACAGATACGCAGTATTTT. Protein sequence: CASSPRDRVMGTDTQYF.

The CDR3 sequence is CASTRRGGNTIYF. DNA for the CDR3: TGTGCCAGCACCCGACGGGGGGGGAACACCATATATTTT. The V and J genes are TRBV2 and TRBJ1-3, with D possibly TRBD1 on 5 matching bases. Germline lookup yields CDR1 SNHLY and CDR2 FYNNEI. Trimming cost V 7 bases and J 7 bases, with 14 bases left between them. This CDR3 region has 13 residues.

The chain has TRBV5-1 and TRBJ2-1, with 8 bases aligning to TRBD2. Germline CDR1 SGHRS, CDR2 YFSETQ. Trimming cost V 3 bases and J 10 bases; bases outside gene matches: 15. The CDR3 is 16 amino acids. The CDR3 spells CASSSGGGLPSREQFF. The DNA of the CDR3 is TGCGCCAGCAGCTCCGGGGGGGGACTACCATCCCGGGAGCAGTTCTTC. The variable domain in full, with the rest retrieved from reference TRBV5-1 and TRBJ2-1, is KAGVTQTPRYLIKTRGQQVTLSCSPISGHRSVSWYQQTPGQGLQFLFEYFSETQRNKGNFPGRFSGRQFSNSRSEMNVSTLELGDSALYLCASSSGGGLPSREQFFGPGTRLTVL.

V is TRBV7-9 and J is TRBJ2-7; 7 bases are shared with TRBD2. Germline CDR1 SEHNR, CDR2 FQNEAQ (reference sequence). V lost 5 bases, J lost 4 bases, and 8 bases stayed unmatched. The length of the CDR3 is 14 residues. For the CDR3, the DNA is TGTGCCAGCAGCGGGCGGGAGACTATATACGAGCAGTACTTC. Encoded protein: CASSGRETIYEQYF. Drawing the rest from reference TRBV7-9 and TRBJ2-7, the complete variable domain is DTGVSQNPRHKITKRGQNVTFRCDPISEHNRLYWYRQTLGQGPEFLTYFQNEAQLEKSRLLSDRFSAERPKGSFSTLEIQRTEQGDSAMYLCASSGRETIYEQYFGPGTRLTVT.

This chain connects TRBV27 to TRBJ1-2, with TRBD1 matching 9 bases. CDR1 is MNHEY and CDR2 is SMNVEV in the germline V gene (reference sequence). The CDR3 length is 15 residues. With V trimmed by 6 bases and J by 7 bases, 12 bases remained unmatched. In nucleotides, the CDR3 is TGTGCCAGCAGCCCACCCGGGACAGGGAGAGGTGGCTACACCTTC. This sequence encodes CASSPPGTGRGGYTF.

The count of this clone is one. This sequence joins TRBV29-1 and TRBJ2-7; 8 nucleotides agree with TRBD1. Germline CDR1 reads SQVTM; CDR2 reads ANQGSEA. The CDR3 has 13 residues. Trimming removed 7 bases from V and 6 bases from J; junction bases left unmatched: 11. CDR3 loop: CSAGTGWLGEQYF. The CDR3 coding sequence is TGCAGCGCTGGGACAGGATGGTTGGGCGAGCAGTACTTC.

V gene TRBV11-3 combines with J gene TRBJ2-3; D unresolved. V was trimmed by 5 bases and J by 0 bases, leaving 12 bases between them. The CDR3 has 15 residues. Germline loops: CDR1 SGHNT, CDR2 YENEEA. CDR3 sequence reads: CASSHLSWSTDTQYF. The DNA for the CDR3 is TGTGCCAGCAGCCATCTAAGCTGGAGCACAGATACGCAGTATTTT.

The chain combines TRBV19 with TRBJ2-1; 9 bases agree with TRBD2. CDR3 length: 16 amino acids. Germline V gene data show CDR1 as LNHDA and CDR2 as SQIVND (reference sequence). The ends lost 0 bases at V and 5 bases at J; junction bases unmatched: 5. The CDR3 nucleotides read TGTGCCAGTAGTATAGACCTAGCGGGAAGCAACAATGAGCAGTTCTTC. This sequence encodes CASSIDLAGSNNEQFF. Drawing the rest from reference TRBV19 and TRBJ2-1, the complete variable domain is DGGITQSPKYLFRKEGQNVTLSCEQNLNHDAMYWYRQDPGQGLRLIYYSQIVNDFQKGDIAEGYSVSREKKESFPLTVTSAQKNPTAFYLCASSIDLAGSNNEQFFGPGTRLTVL.